The 4 T cell receptor beta chains below were found in one sample sequenced in a study of response to subunit inactivated influenza vaccine. One entry per CDR3 protein results from TCRdb running MiXCR on the RT-PCR reads. This sample yields around 520,000 distinct CDR3 sequences, of which over 25% are seen a single time; about 1.9% belongs to the top ten. The material sequenced was CD4+ T cells sorted from PBMCs, taken 4 to 6 days after vaccination. All receptors derive from a man between 45 and 60 years old who received an inactivated influenza vaccine.

The table lists this clonotype with a few counts. The junction differs from germline at one of its ends, possibly a read error. CDR3 coding DNA: TGTGCTAGCAGCCAAGACAGGTGGTCAAAACTGTTTTTT. This gives the protein CASSQDRWSKLFF. The V gene is TRBV7-7, the J gene TRBJ1-4; maybe TRBD1 (6 bases). CDR1 is SSHAT, CDR2 FNYEAQ, per germline (reference sequence). The CDR3 consists of 13 residues. The variable domain in full, completed from reference TRBV7-7 and TRBJ1-4, reads GAGVSQSPRYKVTKRGQDVTLRCDPISSHATLYWYQQALGQGPEFLTYFNYEAQPDKSGLPSDRFSAERPEGSISTLTIQRTEQRDSAMYRCASSQDRWSKLFFGSGTQLSVL.

The chain combines TRBV5-1 with TRBJ2-2; D is possibly TRBD2 (5 bases). The CDR3 loop spans 15 amino acids. Trimming took off 4 bases at V and 0 bases at J, with 10 bases between the two ends. Germline CDR1 is SGHRS and CDR2 is YFSETQ. This CDR3 is CASSQTTSNTGELFF. The CDR3 DNA sequence: TGCGCCAGCAGCCAGACTACCTCGAACACCGGGGAGCTGTTTTTT.

The rearrangement uses TRBV18 and TRBJ2-5; D is unclear. In germline, CDR1 is KGHSH, CDR2 LQKENI. The germline V and J ends were trimmed by 4 bases and 3 bases, with 9 bases remaining between them. CDR3 length: 13 amino acids. The CDR3 loop reads CASSRAPEETQYF. The CDR3, as DNA: TGTGCCAGCTCACGGGCACCCGAAGAGACCCAGTACTTC.

The chain recombines TRBV3-1 with TRBJ2-2, with D uncertain. The V gene lost 8 bases and the J gene lost 1 base, with 14 bases spanning the gap. The CDR3 loop spans 15 amino acids. Germline V gene sequence: CDR1 LGHDT, CDR2 YNNKEL (reference sequence). The CDR3 DNA follows: TGTGCCAGCTCCGGGTACGGTGAGAACACCGGGGAGCTGTTTTTT. It encodes CASSGYGENTGELFF.